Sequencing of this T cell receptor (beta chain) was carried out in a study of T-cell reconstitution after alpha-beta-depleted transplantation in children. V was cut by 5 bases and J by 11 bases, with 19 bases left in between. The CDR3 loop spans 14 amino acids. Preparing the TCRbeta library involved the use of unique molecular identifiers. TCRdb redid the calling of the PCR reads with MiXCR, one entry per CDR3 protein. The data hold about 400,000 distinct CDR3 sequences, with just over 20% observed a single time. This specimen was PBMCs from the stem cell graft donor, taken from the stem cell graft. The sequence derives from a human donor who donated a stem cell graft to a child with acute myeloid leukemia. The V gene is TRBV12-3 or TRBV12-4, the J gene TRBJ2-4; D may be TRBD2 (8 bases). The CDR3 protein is CASSPGGDSGLQYF. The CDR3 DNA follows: TGTGCCAGCAGTCCCGGGGGGGACAGTGGCCTTCAGTACTTC.